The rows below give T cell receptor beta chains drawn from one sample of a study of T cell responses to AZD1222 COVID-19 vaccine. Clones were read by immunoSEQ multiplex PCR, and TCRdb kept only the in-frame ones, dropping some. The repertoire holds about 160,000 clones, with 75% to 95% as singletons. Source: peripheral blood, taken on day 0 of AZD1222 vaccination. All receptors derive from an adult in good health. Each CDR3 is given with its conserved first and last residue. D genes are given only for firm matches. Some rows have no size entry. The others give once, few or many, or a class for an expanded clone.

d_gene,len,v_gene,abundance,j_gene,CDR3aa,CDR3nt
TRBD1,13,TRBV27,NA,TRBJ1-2,CASSLDRNYGYTF,TGTGCCAGCAGTTTGGACAGGAACTATGGCTACACCTTC
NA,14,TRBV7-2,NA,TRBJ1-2,CASSLTRAVRGYTF,TGTGCCAGCAGCTTAACCCGGGCGGTACGTGGCTACACCTTC
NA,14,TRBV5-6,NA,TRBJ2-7,CASSFGRVRYEQYF,TGTGCCAGCAGCTTCGGCAGGGTCCGCTACGAGCAGTACTTC
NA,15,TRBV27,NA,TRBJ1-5,CASSFGSGPYQPQHF,TGTGCCAGCAGTTTTGGGTCAGGGCCATATCAGCCCCAGCATTTT
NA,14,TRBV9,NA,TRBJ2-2,CASSWAGTTGELFF,TGTGCCAGCAGCTGGGCAGGGACCACCGGGGAGCTGTTTTTT
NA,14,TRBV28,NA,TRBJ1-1,CASSSSPGQIEAFF,TGTGCCAGCAGTTCCAGTCCCGGACAGATTGAAGCTTTCTTT
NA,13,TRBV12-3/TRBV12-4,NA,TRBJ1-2,CASSLGGGGSYTF,TGTGCCAGCAGTTTAGGCGGCGGGGGAAGCTACACCTTC
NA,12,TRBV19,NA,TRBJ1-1,CASSMGLTVAFF,TGTGCCAGTAGTATGGGACTAACAGTAGCTTTCTTT
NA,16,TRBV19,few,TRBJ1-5,CASSISGRGRNQPQHF,TGTGCCAGTAGTATATCGGGCAGGGGCAGGAATCAGCCCCAGCATTTT
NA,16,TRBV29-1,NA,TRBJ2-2,CSVWEAQGPITGELFF,TGCAGCGTTTGGGAGGCGCAGGGGCCGATCACCGGGGAGCTGTTTTTT
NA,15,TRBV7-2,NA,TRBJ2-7,CASSLDQGPIYEQYF,TGTGCCAGCAGCTTAGATCAGGGTCCGATCTACGAGCAGTACTTC
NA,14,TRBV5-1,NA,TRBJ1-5,CASSPTGPNQPQHF,TGCGCCAGCAGCCCGACAGGCCCAAATCAGCCCCAGCATTTT
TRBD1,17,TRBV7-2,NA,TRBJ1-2,CASSFRPGPPGGYGYTF,TGTGCCAGCAGCTTTCGTCCAGGGCCCCCAGGGGGCTATGGCTACACCTTC
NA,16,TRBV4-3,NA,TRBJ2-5,CASSQEASGAKETQYF,TGCGCCAGCAGCCAAGAGGCTTCGGGCGCTAAAGAGACCCAGTACTTC
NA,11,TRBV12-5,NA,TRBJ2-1,CASGPGTPLIF,TGTGCTAGTGGTCCCGGGACACCCCTGATCTTC
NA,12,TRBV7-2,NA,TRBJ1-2,CASSLPGEGYTF,TGTGCCAGCAGCCTCCCAGGGGAGGGCTACACCTTC
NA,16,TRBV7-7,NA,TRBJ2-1,CASSLDSWGSYNEQFF,TGTGCCAGCAGCTTAGACAGCTGGGGTTCCTACAATGAGCAGTTCTTC
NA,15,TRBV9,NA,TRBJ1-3,CAIPGGDHPLDTIYF,TGTGCCATCCCCGGCGGCGATCACCCTTTAGACACCATATATTTT
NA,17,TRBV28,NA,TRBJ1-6,CASSLVPPEQFNSPLHF,TGTGCCAGCAGTTTGGTCCCCCCGGAACAGTTTAATTCACCCCTCCACTTT
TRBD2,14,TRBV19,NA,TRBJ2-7,CASSIFGTTYEQYF,TGTGCCAGTAGTATCTTCGGGACTACCTACGAGCAGTACTTC
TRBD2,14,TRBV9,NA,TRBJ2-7,CASSALADPYEQYF,TGTGCCAGCAGCGCCCTAGCGGATCCCTACGAGCAGTACTTC
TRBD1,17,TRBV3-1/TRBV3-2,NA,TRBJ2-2,CASSQEIGTGNTGELFF,TGTGCCAGCAGCCAAGAAATCGGGACAGGGAACACCGGGGAGCTGTTTTTT
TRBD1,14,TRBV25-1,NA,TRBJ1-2,CASRNTGGSDGYTF,TGTGCCAGCAGAAATACAGGGGGGTCGGATGGCTACACCTTC